This T cell receptor (beta chain) was sequenced in a study of blood T cell repertoires in COVID-19. Those enrolled, adults aged roughly 18 to 100 years, came from around 24 US areas. Two negative PCRs, clearance, or symptom resolution had been documented for recovered Cohort 3 donors. Some clones are missing from TCRdb's copy, which holds only in-frame ones; the method was immunoSEQ multiplex PCR. The sample carries fewer than 350,000 clones, 75% to 90% recorded once. Trimming left V 7 bases short and J 2 bases short, with 14 bases between. The CDR3 contains 14 residues. Germline CDR1 reads MNHEY; CDR2 reads SVGAGI.

The chain uses TRBV6-5 and TRBJ1-1; a weak D match, TRBD1 (6 bases). The clonotype comes from a man in his 60s who had recovered from COVID-19. Sequenced input: PBMCs or T cells enriched from blood (not recorded which). In DNA, the CDR3 is TGTGCCAGCATCGGGGCTGGGGGCAACACTGAAGCTTTCTTT. Its protein product is CASIGAGGNTEAFF.